This entry is about one T cell receptor beta chain. Germline CDR1 reads SGDLS; CDR2 reads YYNGEE. The CDR3 sequence is 16 residues long. The V gene end was trimmed by 0 bases and the J gene end by 8 bases; junction bases not matched to a gene: 10. These data are taken from a study of blood T cell repertoires in COVID-19. Original handling: Using reference gene primer amplification, nucleated cell counts were estimated. The table came from immunoSEQ multiplex PCR; TCRdb's copy has only in-frame clones and leaves some out. Clone size and the V and J calls come from that table; the DNA yielded D and trimming. There are under 450,000 clones in the sample; roughly 87% occur only once, and approximately 3.1% lies in the top ten. Two consecutive negative NP/OP PCR tests, clearance, or resolved symptoms defined Cohort 3 recovery.

This clonotype originated in a woman aged 25 to 39 who had recovered from COVID-19. Sequences were obtained from PBMCs or T cells enriched from blood (not recorded which). J is TRBJ2-1 and V is TRBV9; 8 nucleotides align to TRBD1. CDR3 loop: CASSVASGGVLYEQFF. The CDR3 nucleotides are TGTGCCAGCAGCGTAGCCTCAGGGGGCGTTCTCTATGAGCAGTTCTTC.